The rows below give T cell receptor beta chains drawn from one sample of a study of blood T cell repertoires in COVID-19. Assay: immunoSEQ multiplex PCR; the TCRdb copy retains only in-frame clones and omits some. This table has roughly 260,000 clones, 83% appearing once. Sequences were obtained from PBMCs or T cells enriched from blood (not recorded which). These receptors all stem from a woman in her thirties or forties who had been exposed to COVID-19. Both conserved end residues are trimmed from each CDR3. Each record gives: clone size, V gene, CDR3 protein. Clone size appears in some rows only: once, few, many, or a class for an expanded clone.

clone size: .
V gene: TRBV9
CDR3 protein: ASSEGTSGGRYEQY

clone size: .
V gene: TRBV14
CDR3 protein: ASSQNRGDTEAF

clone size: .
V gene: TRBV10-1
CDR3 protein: ASSDPRDRLSNEQF

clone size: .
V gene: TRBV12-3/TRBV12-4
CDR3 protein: ASTTGLSGYT

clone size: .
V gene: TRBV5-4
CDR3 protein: ASSLQTGVGGEQF

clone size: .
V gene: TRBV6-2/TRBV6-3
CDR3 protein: ASSYSTKWDTGELF

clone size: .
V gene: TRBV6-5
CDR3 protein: ATGDLQPQH

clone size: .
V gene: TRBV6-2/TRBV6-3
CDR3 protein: ASSYTTGINGYT

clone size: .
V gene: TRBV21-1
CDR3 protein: ASSLRQGNHSYEQY

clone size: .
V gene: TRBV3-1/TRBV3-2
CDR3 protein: ASSQMGPDTGELF

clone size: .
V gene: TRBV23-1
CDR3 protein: ASKGQGVDQY

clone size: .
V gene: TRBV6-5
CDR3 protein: ASRPTGRGTEAF

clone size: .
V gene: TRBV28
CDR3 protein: ASSFGTGQRETQY

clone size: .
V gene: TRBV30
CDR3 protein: AWSTGTYGYT

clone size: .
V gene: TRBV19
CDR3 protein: ASLDAVGGAGLGGYT

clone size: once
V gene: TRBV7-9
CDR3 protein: ASSSDRAGQPQH

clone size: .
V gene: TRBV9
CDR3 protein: ASSVEGADTQY

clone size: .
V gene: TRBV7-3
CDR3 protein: ASSPGQLAGVGSGETQY

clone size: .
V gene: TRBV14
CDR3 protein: ASSQRSGREKLF

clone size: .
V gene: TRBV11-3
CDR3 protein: ASSFGAGNSGANVLT

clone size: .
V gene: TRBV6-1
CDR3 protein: ASSEQGETQY

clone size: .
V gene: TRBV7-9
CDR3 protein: ASSVTGTGGAETQY

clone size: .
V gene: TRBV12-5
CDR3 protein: ASGLLPGQGNVRSGNTIY

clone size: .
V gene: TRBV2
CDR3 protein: ASSDRQGQNEKLF

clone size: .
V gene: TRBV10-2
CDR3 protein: ASSTGQAHSYEQY

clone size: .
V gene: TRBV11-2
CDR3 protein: ASSLFRGQETQY

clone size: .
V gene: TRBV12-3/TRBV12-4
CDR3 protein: ASSETGREQY

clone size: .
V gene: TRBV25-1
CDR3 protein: ASSDPQGWSPLH

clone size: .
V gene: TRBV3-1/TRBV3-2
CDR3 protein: ASSARLYGYT

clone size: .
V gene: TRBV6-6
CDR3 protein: ASSFGQDGGGYT

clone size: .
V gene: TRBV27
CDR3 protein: ASSPTQGIAGNTIY

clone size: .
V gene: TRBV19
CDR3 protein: ASSTLGHDNQPQH

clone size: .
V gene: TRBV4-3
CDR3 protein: ASSPGQGTFGEQY

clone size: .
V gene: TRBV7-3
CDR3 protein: ASSLTSGGAPDTQY

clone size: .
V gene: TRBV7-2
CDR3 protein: ASSLLNTGELF

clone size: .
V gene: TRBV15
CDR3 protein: ATSRDSLFAGTGGEQF

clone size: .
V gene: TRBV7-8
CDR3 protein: ASSLAMGQINQPQH

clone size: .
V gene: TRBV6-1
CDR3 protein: ASSEYQSRHEQF

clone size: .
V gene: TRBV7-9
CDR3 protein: ASSFRQGALDTEAF

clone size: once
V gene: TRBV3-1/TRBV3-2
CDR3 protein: ASSQDPQGLETQY

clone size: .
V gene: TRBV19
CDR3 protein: ASSTPGGGGTGELF

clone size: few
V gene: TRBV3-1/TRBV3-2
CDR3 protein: ASSHEGTEAF

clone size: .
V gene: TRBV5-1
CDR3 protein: ASSLGFRGNEQF

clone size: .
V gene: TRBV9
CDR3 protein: ASSLGLGAGDEQF

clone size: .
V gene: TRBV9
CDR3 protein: ASSVDEDSFYEQY

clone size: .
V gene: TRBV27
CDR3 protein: ASSLPPVGELF

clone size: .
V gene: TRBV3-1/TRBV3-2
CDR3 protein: ASSQVQGASQPQH